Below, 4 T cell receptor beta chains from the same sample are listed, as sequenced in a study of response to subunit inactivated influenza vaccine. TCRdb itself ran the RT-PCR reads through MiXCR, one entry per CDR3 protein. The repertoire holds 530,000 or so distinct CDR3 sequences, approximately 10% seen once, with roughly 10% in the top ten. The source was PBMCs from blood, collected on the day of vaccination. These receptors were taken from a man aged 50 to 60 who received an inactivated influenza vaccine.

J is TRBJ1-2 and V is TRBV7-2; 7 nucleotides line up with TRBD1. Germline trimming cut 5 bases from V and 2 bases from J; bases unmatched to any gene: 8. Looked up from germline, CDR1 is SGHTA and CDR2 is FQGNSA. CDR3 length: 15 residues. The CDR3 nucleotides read TGTGCCAGCAGCCCCTTATTACAGGGGAACTATGGCTACACCTTC. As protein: CASSPLLQGNYGYTF.

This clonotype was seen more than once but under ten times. CDR3 region: CASYGGAGTGELFF. CDR3 bases: TGCGCCAGCTACGGGGGAGCCGGCACCGGGGAGCTGTTTTTT. The chain is built from TRBV4-3 and TRBJ2-2, with D possibly being TRBD2 (6 bases). This CDR3 is built from 14 residues. With 8 bases removed from V and 4 bases from J, the gap between germline ends came to 14 bases. Germline V lookup: CDR1 LGHNA, CDR2 YSLEER.

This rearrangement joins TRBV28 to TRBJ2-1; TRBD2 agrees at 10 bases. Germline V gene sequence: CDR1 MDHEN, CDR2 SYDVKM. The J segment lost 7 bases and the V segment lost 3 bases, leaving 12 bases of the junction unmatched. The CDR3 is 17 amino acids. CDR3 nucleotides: TGTGCCAGCAGTTTTTTCGCGCTCGGGACTAGCGTTAATGAGCAGTTCTTC. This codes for CASSFFALGTSVNEQFF.

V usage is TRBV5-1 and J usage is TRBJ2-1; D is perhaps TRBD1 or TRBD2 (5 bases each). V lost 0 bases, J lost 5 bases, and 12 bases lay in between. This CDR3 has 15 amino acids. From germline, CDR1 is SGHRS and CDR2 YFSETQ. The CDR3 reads CASSLAGTADNEQFF. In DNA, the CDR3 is TGCGCCAGCAGCTTGGCCGGGACGGCTGACAATGAGCAGTTCTTC.